This TCR beta chain is from a study of blood T cell repertoires in COVID-19. Study overall: Specimens from acute and convalescent COVID-19 originated in the United States, Italy and Spain.

Some clones are missing from TCRdb's copy, which holds only in-frame ones; the method was immunoSEQ multiplex PCR. The sample has hundreds of thousands of clones; roughly 90% are singletons. Seattle-derived patients entered the study during active infection and were followed longitudinally. This CDR3 is built from 15 residues. V was pared by 7 bases and J by 0 bases, with 15 bases between. In germline, CDR1 is SGHTA, CDR2 FQGNSA. The chain recombines TRBV7-2 with TRBJ2-5; maybe TRBD2 (6 bases). Sequenced material: peripheral blood. The clonotype comes from a woman between 25 and 40 years old with COVID-19, enrolled during active disease. DNA of the CDR3: TGTGCCAGCAAGGCCGGTGGGGGGAACCAAGAGACCCAGTACTTC. Protein: CASKAGGGNQETQYF.